What follows are 19 T cell receptor beta chains derived from one specimen sequenced in a study of T cell repertoires in cytomegalovirus infection. TCRdb ran MiXCR on the reads and lists one entry per CDR3 protein. The sample lists roughly 230,000 distinct CDR3 sequences; approximately 17% were seen once. The sequenced material came from CD8+ T cells from PBMCs. All receptors come from a human donor in good health (CMV status not recorded). Some clones in this sample may be carry-over from other donors' samples.

This clonotype was picked up many times. The rearrangement uses TRBV28 and TRBJ1-5; D unresolved. This CDR3 has 15 residues. Trimming removed 6 bases from V and 0 bases from J, with 12 bases in between. CDR1 and CDR2 from the germline V gene are MDHEN and SYDVKM. Written as DNA, the CDR3 is TGTGCCAGCAGAGTTGTAGGCAATAGCAATCAGCCCCAGCATTTT. The encoded protein is CASRVVGNSNQPQHF.

This rearrangement joins TRBV3-1 to TRBJ2-1, with 9 bases that match TRBD2. CDR1 and CDR2 from the germline V gene are LGHDT and YNNKEL (reference sequence). J lost 4 bases, V lost 4 bases, and 8 bases had no gene match. The CDR3 is made up of 16 amino acids. CDR3 residues: CASSPTGAGGYNEQFF. The CDR3 DNA follows: TGTGCCAGCAGCCCAACAGGGGCGGGGGGGTACAATGAGCAGTTCTTC.

The rearrangement joins TRBV2 to TRBJ1-2, with 9 bases lining up with TRBD1. The junction had 5 bases not matched to a gene; V was cut back by 2 bases and J by 7 bases. The CDR3 has 14 amino acids. CDR1 is SNHLY and CDR2 is FYNNEI in the germline V gene. CDR3 in DNA: TGTGCCAGCAGTGAATTAGGGACAGGGCGTGGCTACACCTTC. Its protein product is CASSELGTGRGYTF.

V gene TRBV29-1 combines with J gene TRBJ1-2, with TRBD1 matching 9 bases. The CDR3 covers 13 residues. CDR1 is SQVTM, CDR2 ANQGSEA, per germline. The ends lost 5 bases at V and 8 bases at J; junction bases unmatched: 9. The CDR3, as DNA: TGCAGCGTTATTACAGGGGGCTCAGAGGGCTACACCTTC. It yields the protein CSVITGGSEGYTF.

V usage is TRBV6-6 and J usage is TRBJ2-7, with 7 bases fitting TRBD1. Germline values: CDR1 MNHNY, CDR2 SVGAGI (reference sequence). Trimming removed 7 bases from V and 5 bases from J; junction bases left unmatched: 14. The CDR3 is 15 residues long. CDR3 sequence (DNA): TGTGCCAGCACAACGTACGGGCAGGGGGTAAACGAGCAGTACTTC. This gives the protein CASTTYGQGVNEQYF.

This clonotype was picked up many times. The chain is built from TRBV7-8 and TRBJ2-7, with D possibly TRBD1 on 5 matching bases. V was pared by 0 bases and J by 5 bases, with 11 bases between. The CDR3 covers 14 residues. CDR1 and CDR2 (germline): SGHVS, FQNEAQ. Here the CDR3 DNA reads TGTGCCAGCAGCTTAGCGGGCAGGGTCAACGAGCAGTACTTC. It encodes CASSLAGRVNEQYF.

Ten or more counts support this clonotype. The V gene is TRBV6-2 or TRBV6-3, the J gene TRBJ1-5; a weak D match, TRBD1 (5 bases). CDR1 MNHEY and CDR2 SVGEGT come from the germline V gene. CDR3 length: 16 amino acids. V was cut by 6 bases and J by 0 bases, with 15 bases left in between. CDR3 coding DNA: TGTGCCAGCAGAAACAGGTGGAGCACTAGCAATCAGCCCCAGCATTTT. It encodes CASRNRWSTSNQPQHF.

A few counts support this clonotype. The V and J genes are TRBV7-8 and TRBJ2-2; 7 bases agree with TRBD1. Per the germline V gene, CDR1 is SGHVS and CDR2 is FQNEAQ. The V segment lost 5 bases and the J segment 4 bases; nucleotides outside the gene matches: 4. The CDR3 consists of 14 residues. This CDR3 is CASSDREGTGELFF. DNA of the CDR3: TGTGCCAGCAGCGACAGGGAAGGCACCGGGGAGCTGTTTTTT.

This clonotype was seen just once. The DNA of the CDR3 is TGTGCCAGTAGTGCTGCACAGGGGGCCTACGAGCAGTACTTC. It encodes CASSAAQGAYEQYF. The J gene is TRBJ2-7, the V gene TRBV19; TRBD1 matches at 8 bases. CDR1 is LNHDA and CDR2 is SQIVND in the germline V gene (reference sequence). V lost 5 bases and J lost 2; bases outside the gene matches: 5. There are 14 residues in the CDR3.

This clonotype was seen at least ten times. This chain links TRBV7-2 with TRBJ1-2; D not resolved. V dropped 0 bases and J dropped 7 bases, with 15 bases sitting between them. This CDR3 is 15 amino acids long. From germline, CDR1 is SGHTA and CDR2 FQGNSA. The CDR3 reads CASSLASAAASGYTF. The CDR3 nucleotides read TGTGCCAGCAGCTTAGCATCGGCGGCCGCTAGTGGCTACACCTTC.

There are a few counts of this clonotype. The chain links TRBV4-1 to TRBJ1-1, with a possible D match to TRBD1 (6 bases). The CDR3 length is 14 residues. The germline CDR1 and CDR2 sequences are MGHRA and YSYEKL. Trimming removed 1 base at V and 3 bases at J, with 9 bases between. The DNA of the CDR3 is TGCGCCAGCAGCCAAGGAGGGGGGGACACTGAAGCTTTCTTT. Translation: CASSQGGGDTEAFF.

This clonotype was observed a handful of times. The chain combines TRBV12-5 with TRBJ2-3; D is ambiguous. The germline V and J ends were trimmed by 0 bases and 2 bases, with 12 bases remaining between them. The CDR3 sequence is 16 residues long. Germline CDR1 and CDR2: LGHNT and FRNRAP. The CDR3 region has the DNA TGTGCTAGTGGTTTGGTACGAGGCCTTTACACAGATACGCAGTATTTT. Encoded protein: CASGLVRGLYTDTQYF. The full variable domain, completed using reference TRBV12-5 and TRBJ2-3, is DARVTQTPRHKVTEMGQEVTMRCQPILGHNTVFWYRQTMMQGLELLAYFRNRAPLDDSGMPKDRFSAEMPDATLATLKIQPSEPRDSAVYFCASGLVRGLYTDTQYFGPGTRLTVL.

The chain is built from TRBV2 and TRBJ2-5; 7 positions match TRBD2. The V and J ends lost 6 bases and 4 bases, in that order; junction bases with no gene match: 14. This CDR3 has 16 amino acids. Germline CDR1 SNHLY, CDR2 FYNNEI. The chain's CDR3 is CASSDVLSGDAETQYF. DNA for the CDR3: TGTGCCAGCAGCGATGTCCTGAGCGGGGACGCAGAGACCCAGTACTTC.

This clonotype was picked up one time. The DNA for the CDR3 is TGCAGTGCTAGAGACGGCGGGGGAAGCCGATATAATTCACCCCTCCACTTT. Its translation is CSARDGGGSRYNSPLHF. The gene calls are TRBV20-1 and TRBJ1-6; D might be TRBD1 (5 bases). V was trimmed by 0 bases and J by 4 bases, leaving 16 bases between them. The CDR3 has 17 amino acids. Germline CDR1 reads DFQATT; CDR2 reads SNEGSKA (reference sequence).

This sequence joins TRBV4-2 and TRBJ2-1; D is unresolved. The CDR3 is 12 amino acids. Per germline, CDR1 LGHNA and CDR2 YNFKEQ. V dropped 0 bases and J dropped 8 bases, with 5 bases sitting between them. The CDR3 DNA follows: TGTGCCAGCAGCCAAGAAGGAGATGAGCAGTTCTTC. This gives the protein CASSQEGDEQFF.

In this sample, this clonotype turned up a few times. The genes are TRBV5-4 and TRBJ1-4, with a weak D call TRBD1 (5 bases). The CDR3 covers 14 residues. CDR1 is SGHNT and CDR2 is YYREEE in the germline V gene (reference sequence). V was shortened by 0 bases and J by 8 bases, with 11 bases between the two germline ends. The CDR3 protein is CASSLEGAWEKLFF. CDR3 bases: TGTGCCAGCAGCTTGGAAGGGGCTTGGGAAAAACTGTTTTTT.

The CDR3 coding sequence is TGTGCCAGCAGCCCGGGGCTCTACTCTGGATTCGAGCAGTTCTTC. Encoded protein: CASSPGLYSGFEQFF. The chain has TRBV3-1 and TRBJ2-1, with D perhaps matching TRBD1 or TRBD2 (5 bases each). Per the germline V gene, CDR1 is LGHDT and CDR2 is YNNKEL (reference sequence). Trimming left V 4 bases short and J 10 bases short, with 20 bases between. The CDR3 sequence is 15 residues long.

This clonotype was observed many times. The gene calls are TRBV11-2 and TRBJ2-5; D is ambiguous. Germline-derived CDR1 and CDR2 are SGHAT and FQNNGV. The CDR3 contains 14 residues. Trimming removed 1 base from V and 5 bases from J, with 11 bases in between. CDR3 bases: TGTGCCAGCAGCTTAGTTACCCTGGGGGAGACCCAGTACTTC. Translating gives CASSLVTLGETQYF.

The rearrangement uses TRBV25-1 and TRBJ1-5, with D uncertain. CDR1 MGHDK and CDR2 SYGVNS come from the germline V gene. CDR3 length: 15 residues. The V gene lost 2 bases and the J gene lost 4 bases, with 12 bases spanning the gap. CDR3 sequence reads: CASSEGRQPNQPQHF. DNA for the CDR3: TGTGCCAGCAGTGAAGGGCGGCAGCCAAATCAGCCCCAGCATTTT.